The entry that follows covers one TCR beta chain sequence. Its target is not known. CDR1 MDHEN and CDR2 SYDVKM come from the germline V gene. The CDR3 spans 15 residues. The V gene end was trimmed by 7 bases and the J gene end by 8 bases; junction bases not matched to a gene: 8. This record belongs to a study of cytomegalovirus exposure and HLA in healthy donors. Study background: Genetic ancestry analysis placed more than 80% of the 300 to 500 donors that were genotyped in the Caucasian-associated cluster.

The study, taken as a whole, reports: There were some public TCRs occurring in many donors, but most TCR sequences were rare. Trimming of TCR beta V- and J-genes showed a link, identified in a later analysis, to a missense DCLRE1C variant.

PCR employed 60 Vbeta and 13 Jbeta primers. Sequencing used immunoSEQ multiplex PCR; TCRdb keeps in-frame clones, though not all of them. The data hold fewer than 200,000 clones, with roughly 80% observed a single time. This TCR was recovered from a man aged 25 to 45 in good health and CMV-seronegative. Source material: PBMCs. The chain employs TRBV28 and TRBJ2-1, with 13 bases fitting TRBD2. DNA of the CDR3: TGTGCCAGCAAACTAGCGGGAGGGAATGGAGATGAGCAGTTCTTC. It is translated as CASKLAGGNGDEQFF.